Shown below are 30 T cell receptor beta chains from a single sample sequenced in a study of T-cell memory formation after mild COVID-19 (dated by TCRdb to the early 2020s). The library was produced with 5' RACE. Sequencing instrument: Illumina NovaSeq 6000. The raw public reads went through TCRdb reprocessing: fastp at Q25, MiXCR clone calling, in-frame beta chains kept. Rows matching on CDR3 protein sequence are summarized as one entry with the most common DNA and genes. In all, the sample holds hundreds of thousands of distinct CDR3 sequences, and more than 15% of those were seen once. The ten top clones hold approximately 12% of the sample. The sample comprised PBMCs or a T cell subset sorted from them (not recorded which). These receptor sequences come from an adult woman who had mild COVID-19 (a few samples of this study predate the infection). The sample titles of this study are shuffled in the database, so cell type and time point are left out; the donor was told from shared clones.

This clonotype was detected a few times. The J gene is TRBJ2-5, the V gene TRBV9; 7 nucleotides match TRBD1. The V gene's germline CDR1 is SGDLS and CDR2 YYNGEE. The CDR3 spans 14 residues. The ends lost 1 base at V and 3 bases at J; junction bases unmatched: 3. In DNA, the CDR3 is TGTGCCAGCAGCGTACGAGGGGGCGAAGAGACCCAGTACTTC. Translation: CASSVRGGEETQYF.

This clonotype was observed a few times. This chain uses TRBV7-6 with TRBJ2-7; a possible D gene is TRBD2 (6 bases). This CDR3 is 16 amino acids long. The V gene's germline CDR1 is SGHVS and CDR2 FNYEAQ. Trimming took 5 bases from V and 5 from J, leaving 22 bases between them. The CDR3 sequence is CASSPRYVGSPHEQYF. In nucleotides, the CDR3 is TGTGCCAGCAGCCCCAGGTACGTCGGGAGCCCCCACGAGCAGTACTTC.

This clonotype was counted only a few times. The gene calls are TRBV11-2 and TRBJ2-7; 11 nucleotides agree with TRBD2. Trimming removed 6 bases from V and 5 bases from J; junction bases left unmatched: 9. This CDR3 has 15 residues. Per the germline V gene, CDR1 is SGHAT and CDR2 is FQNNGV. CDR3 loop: CASRGIAGGPHEQYF. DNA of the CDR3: TGTGCCAGCAGAGGCATAGCGGGAGGGCCCCACGAGCAGTACTTC.

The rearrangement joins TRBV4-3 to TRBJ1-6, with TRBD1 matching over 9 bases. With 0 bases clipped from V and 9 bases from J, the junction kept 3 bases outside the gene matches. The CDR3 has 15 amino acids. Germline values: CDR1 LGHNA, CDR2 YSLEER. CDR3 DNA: TGCGCCAGCAGCCAAGAGGACAGGGGAAGTTCACCCCTCCACTTT. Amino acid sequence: CASSQEDRGSSPLHF.

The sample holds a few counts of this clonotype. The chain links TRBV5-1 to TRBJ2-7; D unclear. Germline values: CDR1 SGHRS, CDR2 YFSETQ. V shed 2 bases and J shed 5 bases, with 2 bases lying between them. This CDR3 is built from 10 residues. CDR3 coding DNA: TGCGCCAGCAGCTTCAACGAGCAGTACTTC. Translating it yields CASSFNEQYF.

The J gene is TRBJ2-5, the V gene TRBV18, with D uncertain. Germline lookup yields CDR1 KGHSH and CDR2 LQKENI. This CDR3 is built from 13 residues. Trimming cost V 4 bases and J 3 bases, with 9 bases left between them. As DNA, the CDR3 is TGTGCCAGCTCACAAGTCCAGGAAGAGACCCAGTACTTC. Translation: CASSQVQEETQYF.

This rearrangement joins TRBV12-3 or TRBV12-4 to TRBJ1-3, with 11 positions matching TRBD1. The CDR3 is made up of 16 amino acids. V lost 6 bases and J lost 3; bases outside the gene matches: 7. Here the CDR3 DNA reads TGTGCCAGCAGGATTACCGGGACAGGGGGTGGAAACACCATATATTTT. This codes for CASRITGTGGGNTIYF.

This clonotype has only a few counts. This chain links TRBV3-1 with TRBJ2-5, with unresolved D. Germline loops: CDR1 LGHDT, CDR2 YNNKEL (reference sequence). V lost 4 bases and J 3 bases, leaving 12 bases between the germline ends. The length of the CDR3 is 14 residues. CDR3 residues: CASSPSRAKETQYF. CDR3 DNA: TGTGCCAGCAGCCCAAGTCGAGCGAAAGAGACCCAGTACTTC.

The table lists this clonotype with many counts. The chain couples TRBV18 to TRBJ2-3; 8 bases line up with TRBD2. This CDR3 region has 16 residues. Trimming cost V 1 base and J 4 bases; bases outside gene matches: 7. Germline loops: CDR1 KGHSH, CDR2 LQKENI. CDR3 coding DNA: TGTGCCAGCTCACCACGGACAGCGGGAGAAGCAGATACGCAGTATTTT. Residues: CASSPRTAGEADTQYF.

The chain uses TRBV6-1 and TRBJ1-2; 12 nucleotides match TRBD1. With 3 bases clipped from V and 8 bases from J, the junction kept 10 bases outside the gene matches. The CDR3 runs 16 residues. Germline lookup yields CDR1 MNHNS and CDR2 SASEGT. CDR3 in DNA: TGTGCCAGCAGTGATTTTCCGGGACAGGGGGCGGGCGGCTACACCTTC. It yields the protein CASSDFPGQGAGGYTF.

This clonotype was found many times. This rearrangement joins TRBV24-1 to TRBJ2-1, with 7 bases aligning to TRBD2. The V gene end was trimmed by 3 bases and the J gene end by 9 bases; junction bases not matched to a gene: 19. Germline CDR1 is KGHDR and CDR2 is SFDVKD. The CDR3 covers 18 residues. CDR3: CATSDPARQAGAGGEQFF. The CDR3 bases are TGTGCCACCAGTGATCCCGCCCGGCAGGCGGGAGCTGGAGGTGAGCAGTTCTTC.

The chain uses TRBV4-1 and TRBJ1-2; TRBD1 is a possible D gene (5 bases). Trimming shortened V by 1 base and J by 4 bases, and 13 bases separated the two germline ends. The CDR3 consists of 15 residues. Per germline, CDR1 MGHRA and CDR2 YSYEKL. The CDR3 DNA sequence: TGCGCCAGCAGCCAAGCGGGGGGGAGAAGCTATGGCTACACCTTC. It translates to CASSQAGGRSYGYTF.

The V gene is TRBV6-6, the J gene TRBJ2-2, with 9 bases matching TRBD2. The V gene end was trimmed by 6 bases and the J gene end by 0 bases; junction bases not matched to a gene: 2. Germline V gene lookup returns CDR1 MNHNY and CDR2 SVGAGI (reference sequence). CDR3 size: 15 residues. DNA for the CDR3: TGTGCCAGCAGAAGGACTAGCGCGAACACCGGGGAGCTGTTTTTT. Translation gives CASRRTSANTGELFF.

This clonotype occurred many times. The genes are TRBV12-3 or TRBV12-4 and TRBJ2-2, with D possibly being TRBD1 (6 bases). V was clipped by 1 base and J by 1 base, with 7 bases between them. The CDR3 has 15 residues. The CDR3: CASSLVTGNTGELFF. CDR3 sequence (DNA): TGTGCCAGCAGTTTAGTGACAGGGAACACCGGGGAGCTGTTTTTT.

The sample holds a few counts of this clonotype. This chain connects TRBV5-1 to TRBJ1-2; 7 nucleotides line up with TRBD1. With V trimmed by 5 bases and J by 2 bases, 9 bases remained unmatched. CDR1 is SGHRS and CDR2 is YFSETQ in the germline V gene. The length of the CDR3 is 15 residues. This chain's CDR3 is CASSSQGGENYGYTF. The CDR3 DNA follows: TGCGCCAGCAGTTCCCAAGGGGGCGAGAACTATGGCTACACCTTC.

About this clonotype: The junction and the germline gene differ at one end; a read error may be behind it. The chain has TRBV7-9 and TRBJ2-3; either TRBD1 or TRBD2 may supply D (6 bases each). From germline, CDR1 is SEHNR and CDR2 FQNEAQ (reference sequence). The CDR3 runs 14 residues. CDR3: CASSSLLGGGGPIF. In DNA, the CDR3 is TGTGCCAGCAGCTCCCTTCTGGGCGGAGGGGGTCCTATTTTT.

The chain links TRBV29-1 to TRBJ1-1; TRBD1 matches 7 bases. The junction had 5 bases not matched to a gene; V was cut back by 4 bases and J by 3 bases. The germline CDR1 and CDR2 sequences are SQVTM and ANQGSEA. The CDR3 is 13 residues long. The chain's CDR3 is CSVGSGGYTEAFF. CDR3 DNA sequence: TGCAGCGTTGGGTCAGGGGGTTACACTGAAGCTTTCTTT.

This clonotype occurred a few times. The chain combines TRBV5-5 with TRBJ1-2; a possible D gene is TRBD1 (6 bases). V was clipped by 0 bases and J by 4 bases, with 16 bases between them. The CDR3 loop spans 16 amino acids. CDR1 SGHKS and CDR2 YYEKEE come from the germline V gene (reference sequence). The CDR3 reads CASSLAEGVGLYGYTF. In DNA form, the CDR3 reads TGTGCCAGCAGCTTGGCCGAGGGGGTGGGCCTCTATGGCTACACCTTC.

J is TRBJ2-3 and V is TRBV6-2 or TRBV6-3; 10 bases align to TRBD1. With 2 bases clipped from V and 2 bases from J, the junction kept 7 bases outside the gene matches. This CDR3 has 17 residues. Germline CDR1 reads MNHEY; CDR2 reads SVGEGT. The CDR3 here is CASSYPSGTGDTDTQYF. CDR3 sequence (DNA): TGTGCCAGCAGTTACCCATCCGGGACAGGGGACACAGATACGCAGTATTTT.

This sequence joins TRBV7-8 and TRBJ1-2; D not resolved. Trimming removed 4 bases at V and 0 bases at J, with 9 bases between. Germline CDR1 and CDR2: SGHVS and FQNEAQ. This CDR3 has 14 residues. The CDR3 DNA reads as TGTGCCAGCAGCTCGTTTGGGGCTAACTATGGCTACACCTTC. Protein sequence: CASSSFGANYGYTF.

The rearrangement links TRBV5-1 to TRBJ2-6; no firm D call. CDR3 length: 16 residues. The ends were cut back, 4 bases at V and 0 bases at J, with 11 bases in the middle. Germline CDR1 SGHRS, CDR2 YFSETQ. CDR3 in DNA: TGCGCCAGCAGCCCGGGTTGGGCCTCTGGGGCCAACGTCCTGACTTTC. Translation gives CASSPGWASGANVLTF.

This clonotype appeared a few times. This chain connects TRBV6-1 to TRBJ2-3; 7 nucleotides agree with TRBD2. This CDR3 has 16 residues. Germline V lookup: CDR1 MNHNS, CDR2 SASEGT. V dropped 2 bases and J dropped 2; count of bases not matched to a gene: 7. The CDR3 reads CASSERGGRATDTQYF. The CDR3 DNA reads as TGTGCCAGCAGTGAACGGGGCGGGAGAGCCACAGATACGCAGTATTTT.

The CDR3 DNA is TGTGCCACCAGTGATCCGGGACAGATGACCCAGTACTTC. Its protein is CATSDPGQMTQYF. This chain joins TRBV24-1 and TRBJ2-5; 7 bases line up with TRBD1. The CDR3 runs to 13 residues. V dropped 3 bases and J dropped 7; count of bases not matched to a gene: 4. Germline values: CDR1 KGHDR, CDR2 SFDVKD.

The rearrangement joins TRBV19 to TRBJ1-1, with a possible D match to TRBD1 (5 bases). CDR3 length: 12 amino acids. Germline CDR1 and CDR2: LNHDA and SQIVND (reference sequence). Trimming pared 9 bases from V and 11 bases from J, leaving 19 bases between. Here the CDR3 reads CASAPDRFLAFF. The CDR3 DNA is TGTGCCAGCGCCCCTGACAGATTTCTTGCTTTCTTT.

CDR3 in amino acids: CASSLIPGLADGNEQFF. The CDR3, as DNA: TGTGCCAGCAGCTTAATACCGGGACTAGCGGATGGAAATGAGCAGTTCTTC. This chain links TRBV7-6 with TRBJ2-1, with 11 bases aligning to TRBD2. CDR3 length: 17 amino acids. The germline CDR1 and CDR2 sequences are SGHVS and FNYEAQ. V lost 2 bases to trimming and J lost 7 bases; unmatched junction nucleotides: 10.

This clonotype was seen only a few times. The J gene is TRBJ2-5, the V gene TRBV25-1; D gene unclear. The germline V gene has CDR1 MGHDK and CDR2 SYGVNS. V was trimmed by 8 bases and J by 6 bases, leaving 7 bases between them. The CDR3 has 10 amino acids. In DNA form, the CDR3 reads TGTGCCAGCGGCACTAAGACCCAGTACTTC. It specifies CASGTKTQYF. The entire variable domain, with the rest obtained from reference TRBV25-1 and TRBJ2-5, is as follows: EADIYQTPRYLVIGTGKKITLECSQTMGHDKMYWYQQDPGMELHLIHYSYGVNSTEKGDLSSESTVSRIRTEHFPLTLESARPSHTSQYLCASGTKTQYFGPGTRLLVL.

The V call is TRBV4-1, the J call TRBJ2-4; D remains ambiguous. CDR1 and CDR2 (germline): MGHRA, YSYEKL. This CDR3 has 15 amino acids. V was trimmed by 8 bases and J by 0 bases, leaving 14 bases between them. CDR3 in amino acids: CASRLTFLAKNIQYF. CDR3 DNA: TGCGCCAGCCGTCTCACTTTTCTAGCCAAAAACATTCAGTACTTC.

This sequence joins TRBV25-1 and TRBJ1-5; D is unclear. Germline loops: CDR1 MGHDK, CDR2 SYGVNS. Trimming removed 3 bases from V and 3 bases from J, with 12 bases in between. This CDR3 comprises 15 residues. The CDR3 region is CASSDSLTVNQPQHF. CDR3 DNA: TGTGCCAGCAGTGACAGCCTAACCGTCAATCAGCCCCAGCATTTT. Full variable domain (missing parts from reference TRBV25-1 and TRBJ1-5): EADIYQTPRYLVIGTGKKITLECSQTMGHDKMYWYQQDPGMELHLIHYSYGVNSTEKGDLSSESTVSRIRTEHFPLTLESARPSHTSQYLCASSDSLTVNQPQHFGDGTRLSIL.

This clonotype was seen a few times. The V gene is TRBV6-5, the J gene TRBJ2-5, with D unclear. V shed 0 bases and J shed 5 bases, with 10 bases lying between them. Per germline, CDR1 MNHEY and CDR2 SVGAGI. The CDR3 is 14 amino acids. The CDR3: CASSYSGLGETQYF. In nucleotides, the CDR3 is TGTGCCAGCAGTTACTCGGGGTTGGGGGAGACCCAGTACTTC.

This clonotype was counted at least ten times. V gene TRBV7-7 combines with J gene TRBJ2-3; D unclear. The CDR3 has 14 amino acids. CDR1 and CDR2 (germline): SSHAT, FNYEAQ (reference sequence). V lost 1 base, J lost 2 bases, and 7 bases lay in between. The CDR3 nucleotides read TGTGCCAGCAGCTTAGTGGGCCCCACAGATACGCAGTATTTT. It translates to CASSLVGPTDTQYF. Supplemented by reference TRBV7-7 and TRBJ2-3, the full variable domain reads GAGVSQSPRYKVTKRGQDVTLRCDPISSHATLYWYQQALGQGPEFLTYFNYEAQPDKSGLPSDRFSAERPEGSISTLTIQRTEQRDSAMYRCASSLVGPTDTQYFGPGTRLTVL.